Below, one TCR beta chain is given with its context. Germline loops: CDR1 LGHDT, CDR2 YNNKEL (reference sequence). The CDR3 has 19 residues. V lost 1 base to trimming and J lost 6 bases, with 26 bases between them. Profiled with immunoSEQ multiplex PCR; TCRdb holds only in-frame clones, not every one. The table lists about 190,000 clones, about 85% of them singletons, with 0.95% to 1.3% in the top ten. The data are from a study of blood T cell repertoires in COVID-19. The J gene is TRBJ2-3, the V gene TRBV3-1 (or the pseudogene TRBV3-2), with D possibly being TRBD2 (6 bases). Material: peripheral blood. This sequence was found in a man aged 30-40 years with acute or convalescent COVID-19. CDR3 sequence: CASSQGPRVAVLGRDTQYF. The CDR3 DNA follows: TGTGCCAGCAGCCAAGGACCGCGGGTAGCGGTTCTAGGTAGGGATACGCAGTATTTT.